This T cell receptor beta chain was profiled in a study of cytomegalovirus exposure and HLA in healthy donors. Study summary: From about 200 million T cells, an earlier analysis saw some 120 million unique TCR beta sequences. General study results and limits: In vitro data verified three CMV-associated chains as specific for CMV antigens. Most likely, a cluster of highly shared sequence variants arose as a sequencing artifact. Several of the most significant clusters appeared linked to common viral pathogens, based on a later analysis.

Regarding this clone: Antigen: not known.

A multiplex PCR was run with 60 Vbeta primers and 13 Jbeta primers. Method: immunoSEQ multiplex PCR; TCRdb's copy keeps in-frame clones and lacks some. The table includes fewer than 200,000 clones, over 70% detected once. The sample taken for sequencing was PBMCs. This sequence originates from a woman in her twenties or thirties in good health and CMV-seronegative.

CDR3 coding DNA: TGTGCCAGCAGCCCGGGACTAGCGGCGAACACCGGGGAGCTGTTTTTT. This gives the protein CASSPGLAANTGELFF. The chain recombines TRBV7-6 with TRBJ2-2; 11 positions agree with TRBD2. This CDR3 is built from 16 residues. V was clipped by 5 bases and J by 0 bases; unmatched bases: 2. CDR1 SGHVS and CDR2 FNYEAQ come from the germline V gene.